The sequence of this TCR beta chain was determined in a study of shared clonotypes between healthy human individuals. At the level of the study: Each donor had three CD4 naive, three CD4 memory, two CD8 naive and one CD8 memory plate. Study conclusions and caveats: Investigators collected only blood, and repertoires in tissues likely differ.

Regarding this clone: The antigen is not known.

Assay used: immunoSEQ multiplex PCR; TCRdb lists only in-frame clones, some missing. The sample has about 2 million clones, 95% seen once. Sequencing was performed on naive CD4+ T cells sorted from blood. Specified subset: CD45RA+ positively selected. The origin of this receptor is a man between 18 and 35 years old in good health.

The CDR3 coding sequence is TGTGCCAGCAGCTTAGTGCGGGAGGGCCCCGGGCAGTTCTTC. The encoded protein is CASSLVREGPGQFF. The V call is TRBV7-9, the J call TRBJ2-1, with 9 nucleotides matching TRBD2. Germline loops: CDR1 SEHNR, CDR2 FQNEAQ (reference sequence). The CDR3 has 14 residues. V trimming: 1 base; J trimming: 12 bases; junction bases outside the gene matches: 7.